One and the same sample provided the 9 T cell receptor beta chains below, sequenced in a study of blood T cell repertoires in COVID-19. Here immunoSEQ multiplex PCR was the method, and the copy in TCRdb shows in-frame clones only, minus some. The sample holds some 150,000 clones, 76% seen once. Sequencing was done on a sample of peripheral blood. The receptors stem from an elderly woman with active or convalescent COVID-19.

The chain combines TRBV7-9 with TRBJ1-1; D gene unclear. The CDR3 consists of 14 residues. Trimming took off 4 bases at V and 1 base at J, with 10 bases between the two ends. Germline assignment: CDR1 SEHNR and CDR2 FQNEAQ (reference sequence). The CDR3 DNA is TGTGCCAGCAGCTCCCCCAAATCGAACACTGAAGCTTTCTTT. Its translation is CASSSPKSNTEAFF.

This chain links TRBV3-1 (or the pseudogene TRBV3-2) with TRBJ2-7, with D possibly TRBD1 on 6 matching bases. CDR1 LGHDT and CDR2 YNNKEL come from the germline V gene (reference sequence). V was trimmed by 11 bases and J by 5 bases, leaving 19 bases between them. There are 13 residues in the CDR3. CDR3 DNA sequence: TGTGCCTCCGGCAGAACCTCAGGGGACGAGCAGTACTTC. It encodes CASGRTSGDEQYF.

This clone showed up just once. The chain combines TRBV28 with TRBJ2-7, with D maybe TRBD1 (5 bases). Germline V gene lookup returns CDR1 MDHEN and CDR2 SYDVKM. The CDR3 consists of 13 residues. The V gene lost 6 bases and the J gene lost 2 bases, with 11 bases spanning the gap. As DNA, the CDR3 is TGTGCCAGCAGAACCCCGACAGCCTACGAGCAGTACTTC. Translated, it gives CASRTPTAYEQYF.

The V call is TRBV12-3 or TRBV12-4, the J call TRBJ1-5; D may be TRBD1 (5 bases). CDR3 length: 13 residues. V was cut by 2 bases and J by 6 bases, with 8 bases left in between. DNA for the CDR3: TGTGCCAGCAGTTTAAAGGGGTCTCAGCCCCAGCATTTT. Its translation is CASSLKGSQPQHF.

The chain combines TRBV6-9 with TRBJ1-1, with 7 bases matching TRBD1. V trimming: 6 bases; J trimming: 2 bases; junction bases outside the gene matches: 9. Germline V gene lookup returns CDR1 MNHGY and CDR2 SVAAGI. The CDR3 is made up of 15 amino acids. The CDR3 spells CASRLKKGANTEAFF. In DNA form, the CDR3 reads TGTGCCAGCAGACTTAAAAAGGGGGCCAACACTGAAGCTTTCTTT.

V usage is TRBV4-1 and J usage is TRBJ1-1; TRBD1 is a possible D gene (5 bases). Germline CDR1 reads MGHRA; CDR2 reads YSYEKL. Between the trimmed V and J ends, which lost 6 bases and 0 bases, there was a span of 14 bases. The CDR3 runs to 15 residues. The CDR3 region has the DNA TGCGCCAGCAGTATTAACAGGAAGATGAACACTGAAGCTTTCTTT. Its protein is CASSINRKMNTEAFF.

This chain links TRBV6-5 with TRBJ1-2; 7 nucleotides align to TRBD1. After removal of 6 bases from V and 7 bases from J, the junction contained 8 bases not matched to a gene. CDR1 and CDR2 from the germline V gene are MNHEY and SVGAGI. The CDR3 covers 13 residues. Here the CDR3 reads CASRVGQVFGYTF. The CDR3 nucleotides read TGTGCCAGCAGGGTTGGACAGGTTTTTGGCTACACCTTC.

The chain links TRBV7-9 to TRBJ2-4, with 7 bases lining up with TRBD1. V trimming: 1 base; J trimming: 1 base; junction bases outside the gene matches: 4. Germline V lookup: CDR1 SEHNR, CDR2 FQNEAQ (reference sequence). This CDR3 has 16 residues. The CDR3 here is CASSLDGTAAKNIQYF. The CDR3 bases are TGTGCCAGCAGCTTAGACGGGACAGCGGCCAAAAACATTCAGTACTTC.

Concerning this clone itself: Possible read error: a much larger clone is one base away. DNA of the CDR3: TGTGCCAGCAGCCGACAGGGGGACACTGAAGCTTTCTTT. This translates into CASSRQGDTEAFF. The V call is TRBV6-6, the J call TRBJ1-1; 9 bases are a match to TRBD1. Unmatched junction bases numbered 2, after V lost 6 bases and J lost 3 bases. This CDR3 is built from 13 residues. CDR1 MNHNY and CDR2 SVGAGI come from the germline V gene (reference sequence).